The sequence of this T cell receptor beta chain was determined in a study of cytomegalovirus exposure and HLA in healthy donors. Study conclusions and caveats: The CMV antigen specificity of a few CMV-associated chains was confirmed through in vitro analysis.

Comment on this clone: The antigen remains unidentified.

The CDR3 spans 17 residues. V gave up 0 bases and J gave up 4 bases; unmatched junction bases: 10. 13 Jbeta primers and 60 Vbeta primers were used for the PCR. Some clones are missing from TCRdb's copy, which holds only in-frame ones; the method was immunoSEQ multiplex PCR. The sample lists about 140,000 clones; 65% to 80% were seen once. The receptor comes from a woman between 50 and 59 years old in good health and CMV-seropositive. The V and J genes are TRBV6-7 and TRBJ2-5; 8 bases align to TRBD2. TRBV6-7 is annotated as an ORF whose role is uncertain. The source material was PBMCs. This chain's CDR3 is CASSYSRSGGSIETQYF. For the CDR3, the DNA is TGTGCCAGCAGTTACTCGAGGAGCGGGGGAAGTATAGAGACCCAGTACTTC.